The sample holds many counts of the clone carrying this T cell receptor (beta chain). These data are taken from a study of regulatory T cells in long-lasting Graves disease. The CDR3 runs 14 residues. Germline V CDR1 and CDR2: SGHVS, FNYEAQ. Trimming removed 1 base from V and 1 base from J, with 7 bases in between. Both iRepertoire HTBI primers and Arm-PCR of CDR3 regions were used to build the TCR beta libraries. TCRdb recomputed calls from the multiplex PCR reads with MiXCR, one row per CDR3 protein. The profile shows 400,000 to 450,000 distinct CDR3 sequences, under 15% of them singletons. Stated time point: newly diagnosed GD, antithyroid drugs for less than 3 months. RNA extracted from PBMCs served as the sequencing template. As a group, patients came from one endocrinology department in Xi'an, China. This sample also appeared in a second study, on T cells in Graves' hyperthyroidism and ophthalmopathy. This second report adds: No progression to ophthalmopathy during 18 months of follow-up defined stable disease. With the HTBI primer set, the TCR CDR3 went through a first round of RT-PCR. From stable hyperthyroidism, ophthalmopathy was separated by a 13 V-J model.

The sequence was obtained from a woman aged 30 to 39 with Graves disease. This specimen was peripheral blood mononuclear cells (PBMCs), taken at new diagnosis, from a patient treated with antithyroid drugs. The chain links TRBV7-6 to TRBJ1-1; no definite D call. The CDR3 DNA follows: TGTGCCAGCAGCTTAGAGGTGGGGAACACTGAAGCTTTCTTT. Its translation is CASSLEVGNTEAFF.